What follows are 30 T cell receptor beta chains derived from one specimen sequenced in a study of monozygotic twins with inflammatory bowel disease. TCRdb reanalyzed the 5' RACE reads, giving one entry per CDR3 protein sequence and no DNA. The sample includes 150,000 to 200,000 distinct CDR3 sequences. The sequencing sample was made of blood. Source of these receptors: a human donor with ulcerative colitis or Crohn's disease, or a healthy co-twin of an affected twin (not recorded which).

The chain recombines TRBV7-2 with TRBJ2-1; TCRdb calls TRBD1, which cannot be checked without DNA. The CDR3 is made up of 16 amino acids. Looked up from germline, CDR1 is SGHTA and CDR2 is FQGNSA. The CDR3 protein is CASSRQWDRDGNEQFF. Complete variable domain (other parts from reference TRBV7-2 and TRBJ2-1): GAGVSQSPSNKVTEKGKDVELRCDPISGHTALYWYRQSLGQGLEFLIYFQGNSAPDKSGLPSDRFSAERTGGSVSTLTIQRTQQEDSAVYLCASSRQWDRDGNEQFFGPGTRLTVL.

V usage is TRBV7-9 and J usage is TRBJ2-5; TCRdb names TRBD1, which stays unverified in the absence of DNA. The germline V gene encodes CDR1 SEHNR and CDR2 FQNEAQ (reference sequence). This CDR3 is built from 14 residues. The CDR3 region is CASSPNTGTVTQYF.

The rearrangement uses TRBV5-1 and TRBJ2-7; as DNA is missing, the TRBD1 call by TCRdb cannot be tested. Germline V CDR1 and CDR2: SGHRS, YFSETQ. The CDR3 has 15 residues. The CDR3 is CASSFTGGSSYEQYF.

The CDR3 sequence: CASSSSSSSYNEQFF. This rearrangement joins TRBV7-8 to TRBJ2-1. The CDR3 runs to 15 residues. Germline V gene sequence: CDR1 SGHVS, CDR2 FQNEAQ.

V is TRBV7-2 and J is TRBJ2-6; TCRdb names TRBD2, which stays unverified in the absence of DNA. CDR3 size: 15 residues. Per germline, CDR1 SGHTA and CDR2 FQGNSA. CDR3 in amino acids: CASSLVGTQANVLTF.

The CDR3 sequence is CASSLAGVYNEQFF. The chain has TRBV7-2 and TRBJ2-1. CDR1 SGHTA and CDR2 FQGNSA come from the germline V gene. This CDR3 region has 14 residues.

The chain combines TRBV7-8 with TRBJ2-3; with no DNA, the TCRdb D assignment of TRBD2 cannot be verified. This CDR3 has 16 residues. Per the germline V gene, CDR1 is SGHVS and CDR2 is FQNEAQ. The CDR3 protein is CASSPVTSGKLDTQYF. The full variable domain, its missing parts supplied by reference TRBV7-8 and TRBJ2-3, is GAGVSQSPRYKVAKRGQDVALRCDPISGHVSLFWYQQALGQGPEFLTYFQNEAQLDKSGLPSDRFFAERPEGSVSTLKIQRTQQEDSAVYLCASSPVTSGKLDTQYFGPGTRLTVL.

The chain carries TRBV19 and TRBJ2-7; TCRdb indicates TRBD1, and absent DNA this call remains unverified. Per germline, CDR1 LNHDA and CDR2 SQIVND (reference sequence). This CDR3 is built from 14 residues. This CDR3 reads CASTPQLFSYEQYF.

The chain employs TRBV10-3 and TRBJ2-7; the TCRdb call, TRBD2, lacks DNA for checking. This CDR3 has 14 amino acids. Germline-derived CDR1 and CDR2 are ENHRY and SYGVKD. CDR3 in amino acids: CAIGGLADSYEQYF.

The chain couples TRBV5-1 to TRBJ2-7; the TCRdb D gene call, TRBD1, has no DNA to confirm it. CDR1 SGHRS and CDR2 YFSETQ come from the germline V gene. The CDR3 contains 13 residues. CDR3 sequence reads: CASSFDRGREQYF.

The chain carries TRBV9 and TRBJ2-1. This CDR3 has 16 residues. The germline CDR1 and CDR2 sequences are SGDLS and YYNGEE. The CDR3 sequence: CASSVGVVGRYNEQFF.

Here the CDR3 reads CASSSQGTWDSPLHF. The chain carries TRBV11-2 and TRBJ1-6; as DNA is missing, the TRBD1 call by TCRdb cannot be tested. Germline CDR1 SGHAT, CDR2 FQNNGV. This CDR3 is 15 amino acids long.

The V call is TRBV7-8, the J call TRBJ2-1; TCRdb designates TRBD2, a call that cannot be tested without DNA. The CDR3 contains 16 residues. The germline V gene encodes CDR1 SGHVS and CDR2 FQNEAQ. CDR3 region: CASSLDLAGAYNEQFF.

The chain recombines TRBV21-1 with TRBJ2-1; TCRdb lists TRBD1, though no DNA is available to test this call. TRBV21-1 is an annotated pseudogene. This CDR3 contains 15 residues. The CDR3 protein is CASSNPLRFHNEQFF.

J is TRBJ1-2 and V is TRBV19; absent DNA, TCRdb's TRBD1 call cannot be checked. Looked up from germline, CDR1 is LNHDA and CDR2 is SQIVND (reference sequence). There are 13 residues in the CDR3. The CDR3 sequence: CATKDRDDYGYTF. Full variable domain (outside the CDR3, taken from reference TRBV19 and TRBJ1-2): DGGITQSPKYLFRKEGQNVTLSCEQNLNHDAMYWYRQDPGQGLRLIYYSQIVNDFQKGDIAEGYSVSREKKESFPLTVTSAQKNPTAFYLCATKDRDDYGYTFGSGTRLTVV.

The chain employs TRBV4-3 and TRBJ1-2; no DNA is available, so the TRBD1 call from TCRdb remains unchecked. The CDR3 spans 15 residues. CDR1 and CDR2 from the germline V gene are LGHNA and YSLEER. CDR3 sequence: CASSQDPPFPRGYTF.

This sequence joins TRBV12-3 or TRBV12-4 and TRBJ2-1; TCRdb's D gene call, TRBD1, goes unchecked for lack of DNA. This CDR3 is built from 14 residues. This CDR3 reads CASTAGAPYNEQFF.

This sequence joins TRBV7-2 and TRBJ1-6; TCRdb's D call of TRBD1 is untestable without DNA. CDR3 length: 14 residues. Germline assignment: CDR1 SGHTA and CDR2 FQGNSA. The CDR3 sequence is CASSSQGNSSPLHF.

V and J are TRBV29-1 and TRBJ2-1; no DNA is available, so the TRBD1 call from TCRdb remains unchecked. Germline V gives CDR1 SQVTM, CDR2 ANQGSEA. This CDR3 contains 12 residues. CDR3 sequence reads: CSAYRLGNEQFF.

CDR3 region: CASSFVRDRGFF. V is TRBV7-9 and J is TRBJ2-1; the TCRdb D gene call, TRBD1, has no DNA to confirm it. Looked up from germline, CDR1 is SEHNR and CDR2 is FQNEAQ (reference sequence). The CDR3 totals 12 residues. Looking up the rest from reference TRBV7-9 and TRBJ2-1 gives the full variable domain: DTGVSQNPRHKITKRGQNVTFRCDPISEHNRLYWYRQTLGQGPEFLTYFQNEAQLEKSRLLSDRFSAERPKGSFSTLEIQRTEQGDSAMYLCASSFVRDRGFFGPGTRLTVL.

This rearrangement joins TRBV12-3 or TRBV12-4 to TRBJ2-4; without DNA, the TCRdb call of TRBD1 cannot be checked. The CDR3 sequence is 12 residues long. The CDR3 protein is CASSRQANIQYF.

The chain recombines TRBV10-3 with TRBJ2-7; without DNA, the TCRdb call of TRBD2 cannot be checked. This CDR3 comprises 15 residues. CDR1 and CDR2 (germline): ENHRY, SYGVKD. This CDR3 reads CAISESRTSGNEQYF.

The CDR3 protein is CASSVHPRNTQYF. This chain uses TRBV28 with TRBJ2-3; TCRdb proposes TRBD2, but this gene call is untestable without DNA. There are 13 residues in the CDR3. The germline gives CDR1 MDHEN, CDR2 SYDVKM.

The gene calls are TRBV5-4 and TRBJ2-5; TCRdb lists TRBD1, though no DNA is available to test this call. The CDR3 extends over 15 amino acids. Per germline, CDR1 SGHNT and CDR2 YYREEE (reference sequence). CDR3 residues: CASSSGDRAGTTQYF.

The chain carries TRBV20-1 and TRBJ2-3; the TRBD1 assignment by TCRdb is unverifiable without DNA. Germline loops: CDR1 DFQATT, CDR2 SNEGSKA (reference sequence). This CDR3 contains 17 residues. The CDR3 sequence: CSASEGASGFYTDTQYF.

This chain joins TRBV28 and TRBJ1-1. The CDR3 contains 16 residues. Germline assignment: CDR1 MDHEN and CDR2 SYDVKM. The CDR3 region is CASSLYVVRLDTEAFF.

The V gene is TRBV4-1, the J gene TRBJ1-5. This CDR3 has 14 residues. Germline CDR1 is MGHRA and CDR2 is YSYEKL. The CDR3 reads CASSQEGGTQPQHF.

The rearrangement uses TRBV20-1 and TRBJ2-3; TCRdb's D gene call, TRBD2, goes unchecked for lack of DNA. The CDR3 consists of 15 residues. Germline CDR1 DFQATT, CDR2 SNEGSKA (reference sequence). The CDR3 here is CSARKLAGGTDTQYF.

The chain carries TRBV5-6 and TRBJ1-6. The CDR3 covers 13 residues. Germline CDR1 SGHDT, CDR2 YYEEEE. The CDR3 sequence: CASSLVLSSPLHF.

The CDR3 here is CASSLFKGRGLANTEAFF. The chain uses TRBV5-1 and TRBJ1-1; TCRdb picks TRBD1, but there is no DNA to check that call. The CDR3 length is 18 residues. CDR1 SGHRS and CDR2 YFSETQ come from the germline V gene. The whole variable domain, filled in from reference TRBV5-1 and TRBJ1-1, reads KAGVTQTPRYLIKTRGQQVTLSCSPISGHRSVSWYQQTPGQGLQFLFEYFSETQRNKGNFPGRFSGRQFSNSRSEMNVSTLELGDSALYLCASSLFKGRGLANTEAFFGQGTRLTVV.